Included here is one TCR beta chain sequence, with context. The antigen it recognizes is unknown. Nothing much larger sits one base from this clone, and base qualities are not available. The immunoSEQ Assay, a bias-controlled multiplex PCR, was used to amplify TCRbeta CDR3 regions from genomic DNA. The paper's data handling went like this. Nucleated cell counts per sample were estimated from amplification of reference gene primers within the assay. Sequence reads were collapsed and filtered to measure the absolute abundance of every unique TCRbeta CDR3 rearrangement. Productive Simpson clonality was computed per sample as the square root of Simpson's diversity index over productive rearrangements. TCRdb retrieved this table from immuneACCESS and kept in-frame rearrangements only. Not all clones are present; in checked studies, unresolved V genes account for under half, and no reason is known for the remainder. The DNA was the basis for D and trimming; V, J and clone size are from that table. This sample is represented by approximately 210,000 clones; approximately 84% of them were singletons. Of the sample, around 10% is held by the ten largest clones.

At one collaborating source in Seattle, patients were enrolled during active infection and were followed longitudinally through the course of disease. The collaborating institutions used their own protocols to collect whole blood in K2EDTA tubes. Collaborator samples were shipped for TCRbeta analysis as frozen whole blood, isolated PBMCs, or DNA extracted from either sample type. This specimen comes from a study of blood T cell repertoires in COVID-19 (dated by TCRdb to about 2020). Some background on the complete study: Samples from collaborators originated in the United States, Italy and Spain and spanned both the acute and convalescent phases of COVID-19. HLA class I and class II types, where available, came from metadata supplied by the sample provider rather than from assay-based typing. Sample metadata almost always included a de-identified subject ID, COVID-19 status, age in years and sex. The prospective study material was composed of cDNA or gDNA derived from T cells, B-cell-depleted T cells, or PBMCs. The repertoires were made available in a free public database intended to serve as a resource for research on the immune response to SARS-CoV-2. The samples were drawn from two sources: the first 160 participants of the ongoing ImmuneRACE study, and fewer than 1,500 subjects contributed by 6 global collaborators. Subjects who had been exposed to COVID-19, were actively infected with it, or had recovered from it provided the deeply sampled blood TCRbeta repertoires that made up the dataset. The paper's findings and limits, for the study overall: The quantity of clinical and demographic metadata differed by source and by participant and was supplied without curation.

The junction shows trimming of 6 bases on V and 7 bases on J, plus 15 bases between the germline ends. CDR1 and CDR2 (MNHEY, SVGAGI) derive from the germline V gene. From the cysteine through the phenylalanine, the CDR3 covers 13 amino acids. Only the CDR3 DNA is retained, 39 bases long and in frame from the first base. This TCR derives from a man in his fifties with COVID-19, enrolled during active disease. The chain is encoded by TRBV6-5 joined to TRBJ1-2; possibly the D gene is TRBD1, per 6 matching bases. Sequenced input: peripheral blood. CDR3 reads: CASSPGTLPGYTF. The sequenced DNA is TGTGCCAGCAGCCCAGGGACACTGCCTGGCTACACCTTC.